The TCR beta chain described here comes from a study of blood T cell repertoires in COVID-19. Authors' methods: Amplification with reference gene primers provided the estimates of nucleated cell counts. TCRdb's copy holds only in-frame clones and misses some; the assay was immunoSEQ multiplex PCR. D and trimming come from the DNA, and the V and J calls and clone size come from that table. The sample includes about 170,000 clones, around four fifths of them seen just once. This clone was recorded only once. Sequencing was carried out using peripheral blood. The receptor comes from a woman aged 80 or older with COVID-19, enrolled during active disease.

The CDR3, as DNA: TGTGCCAGTAGTACTAGCGGGAGGACGTACAATGAGCAGTTCTTC. It yields the protein CASSTSGRTYNEQFF. The V gene is TRBV19, the J gene TRBJ2-1; 11 nucleotides line up with TRBD2. CDR1 is LNHDA, CDR2 SQIVND, per germline (reference sequence). CDR3 length equals 15 residues. With V trimmed by 4 bases and J by 4 bases, 3 bases remained unmatched.